A single sample gave rise to the 17 T cell receptor beta chains below, sequenced in a study of T cell responses to AZD1222 COVID-19 vaccine. Clones were read by immunoSEQ multiplex PCR, and TCRdb kept only the in-frame ones, dropping some. Of around 160,000 clones in the sample, around 90% were seen once. This material consisted of peripheral blood, taken on day 0 of MenACWY control vaccination. The receptors stem from an adult in good health.

CDR3 amino acids: CASSLEAGRWEQYF. The CDR3 DNA is TGTGCCAGCAGCTTGGAAGCGGGGCGCTGGGAGCAGTACTTC. This chain joins TRBV5-4 and TRBJ2-7; 7 bases agree with TRBD2. The CDR3 runs 14 residues. Germline CDR1 reads SGHNT; CDR2 reads YYREEE (reference sequence). Losses at the gene ends were 0 bases for V and 7 bases for J; bases not matched to a gene: 7.

The chain uses TRBV18 and TRBJ2-3, with TRBD1 as a possible D gene (5 bases). Germline V gene data show CDR1 as KGHSH and CDR2 as LQKENI. This CDR3 has 15 amino acids. Trimming removed 3 bases from V and 5 bases from J, with 15 bases in between. The CDR3 protein is CASSPLGQGEDTQYF. CDR3 in DNA: TGTGCCAGCTCACCTCTGGGGCAGGGCGAAGATACGCAGTATTTT.

The chain has TRBV11-2 and TRBJ1-1; 8 bases are shared with TRBD1. CDR1 is SGHAT, CDR2 FQNNGV, per germline. V was pared by 3 bases and J by 4 bases, with 10 bases of the junction left unmatched. The CDR3 totals 16 residues. The CDR3 loop is CASSLAGGSVTTEAFF. The CDR3 nucleotides are TGTGCCAGCAGCTTGGCAGGGGGCTCGGTTACCACTGAAGCTTTCTTT.

The chain is built from TRBV6-5 and TRBJ1-1; the match to TRBD1 covers 7 bases. The germline CDR1 and CDR2 sequences are MNHEY and SVGAGI. The CDR3 has 14 amino acids. The trim removed 6 bases at V and 1 base at J, leaving 5 bases unmatched. Written as DNA, the CDR3 is TGTGCCAGCAGAAGGGACAGTCAGAACACTGAAGCTTTCTTT. Translation: CASRRDSQNTEAFF.

The J gene is TRBJ1-3, the V gene TRBV5-1, with TRBD1 matching 10 bases. The CDR3 length is 14 residues. Looked up from germline, CDR1 is SGHRS and CDR2 is YFSETQ. J lost 8 bases, V lost 4 bases, and 6 bases had no gene match. The CDR3 nucleotides are TGCGCCAGCAGCCCCGGACAGGGGGGTGACACCATATATTTT. Residues: CASSPGQGGDTIYF.

The sample holds a few counts of this clone. The V and J genes are TRBV28 and TRBJ1-5; D uncertain. Germline CDR1 is MDHEN and CDR2 is SYDVKM. This CDR3 contains 16 residues. V shed 5 bases and J shed 2 bases, with 16 bases lying between them. The CDR3 region is CASSLPALAGNQPQHF. In DNA form, the CDR3 reads TGTGCCAGCAGTCTTCCCGCCCTCGCCGGCAATCAGCCCCAGCATTTT.

CDR3 protein: CASKGDGRFTGELFF. The CDR3 nucleotides are TGTGCCAGCAAGGGAGACGGTCGCTTCACCGGGGAGCTGTTTTTT. The rearrangement uses TRBV2 and TRBJ2-2, with D perhaps TRBD2 (5 bases). The CDR3 covers 15 residues. V lost 7 bases to trimming and J lost 4 bases, with 16 bases between them. CDR1 and CDR2 (germline): SNHLY, FYNNEI.

The V gene is TRBV23-1, the J gene TRBJ2-5, with D maybe TRBD1 (6 bases). TRBV23-1 counts as an open reading frame of uncertain function. CDR3 length: 17 amino acids. The V end lost 0 bases, the J end lost 4 bases, and 18 bases lay between the germline ends. The CDR3 coding sequence is TGCGCCAGCAGTCAATCGAGGGGCAGGGGTTTAAGAGAGACCCAGTACTTC. It codes for CASSQSRGRGLRETQYF.

The chain recombines TRBV10-1 with TRBJ2-2; D gene uncertain. V lost 6 bases and J lost 0, with 14 bases in between. The germline CDR1 and CDR2 sequences are WNHNN and SYGVQD (reference sequence). The CDR3 totals 16 residues. The CDR3 loop is CASSDVGIANTGELFF. The CDR3, as DNA: TGCGCCAGCAGCGACGTTGGTATCGCGAACACCGGGGAGCTGTTTTTT.

The V gene is TRBV10-3, the J gene TRBJ2-3, with 8 nucleotides matching TRBD1. V lost 8 bases to trimming and J lost 1 base; unmatched junction nucleotides: 8. The CDR3 runs to 15 residues. Germline values: CDR1 ENHRY, CDR2 SYGVKD. As DNA, the CDR3 is TGTGCCATCGCACCCCCGGGACAGGGCACAGATACGCAGTATTTT. Its protein is CAIAPPGQGTDTQYF.

V usage is TRBV10-2 and J usage is TRBJ1-2, with D perhaps matching TRBD1 (5 bases). With 0 bases removed from V and 1 base from J, the gap between germline ends came to 18 bases. The CDR3 totals 18 residues. Germline values: CDR1 WSHSY, CDR2 SAAADI. The CDR3 here is CASSESAGRQSINYGYTF. CDR3 sequence (DNA): TGCGCCAGCAGTGAGTCGGCCGGCAGACAGTCGATTAACTATGGCTACACCTTC.

With respect to this clone: This CDR3 is also generated by other DNA sequences in the sample. The chain links TRBV18 to TRBJ1-2, with D tentatively TRBD1 (5 bases). Trimming shortened V by 0 bases and J by 2 bases, and 7 bases separated the two germline ends. The CDR3 loop spans 14 amino acids. Germline CDR1 reads KGHSH; CDR2 reads LQKENI. CDR3 region: CASSPPAGNYGYTF. The CDR3 DNA reads as TGTGCCAGCTCACCACCCGCAGGGAACTATGGCTACACCTTC.

CDR3 residues: CASSYAGGEGAFF. For the CDR3, the DNA is TGTGCCAGCAGTTACGCAGGGGGCGAAGGAGCTTTCTTT. This chain joins TRBV6-5 and TRBJ1-1, with 8 positions matching TRBD1. Looked up from germline, CDR1 is MNHEY and CDR2 is SVGAGI. The CDR3 loop spans 13 amino acids. Unmatched junction bases numbered 6, after V lost 2 bases and J lost 10 bases.

J is TRBJ2-1 and V is TRBV6-5, with 9 positions matching TRBD2. This CDR3 region has 15 residues. Losses at the gene ends were 6 bases for V and 6 bases for J; bases not matched to a gene: 9. Germline CDR1 reads MNHEY; CDR2 reads SVGAGI. The DNA for the CDR3 is TGTGCCAGCAGGCCCACTAGCGGGTGGTTCAATGAGCAGTTCTTC. Translating gives CASRPTSGWFNEQFF.

The chain is built from TRBV3-1 (or the pseudogene TRBV3-2) and TRBJ1-2; D uncertain. This CDR3 spans 13 amino acids. V was cut by 1 base and J by 8 bases, with 11 bases left in between. Germline V gives CDR1 LGHDT, CDR2 YNNKEL (reference sequence). Written as DNA, the CDR3 is TGTGCCAGCAGCCAAGGGACGGTCGGCGGCTACACCTTC. Translating it yields CASSQGTVGGYTF.

The chain links TRBV19 to TRBJ2-7; 7 positions agree with TRBD1. Trimming at V came to 6 bases and at J to 5 bases, leaving 10 bases not matched to a gene. CDR1 LNHDA and CDR2 SQIVND come from the germline V gene (reference sequence). CDR3 length equals 14 residues. The CDR3 DNA reads TGTGCCAGTAGCTACCTCGGACAGGCCAACGAGCAGTACTTC. This gives the protein CASSYLGQANEQYF.

V and J are TRBV13 and TRBJ1-2; D is perhaps TRBD1 (5 bases). The CDR3 spans 15 residues. With 5 bases removed from V and 3 bases from J, the gap between germline ends came to 16 bases. The germline gives CDR1 PRHDT, CDR2 FYEKMQ (reference sequence). The CDR3 spells CASSRLGVNDYGYTF. The CDR3 nucleotides are TGTGCCAGCAGCCGTCTGGGGGTTAATGACTATGGCTACACCTTC.